The sequence of this T cell receptor beta chain was determined in a study of shared clonotypes between healthy human individuals. On the study more broadly: Three plates were used per donor for CD4 naive, three for CD4 memory, two for CD8 naive and one for CD8 memory.

Germline loops: CDR1 SGDLS, CDR2 YYNGEE. Unmatched junction bases numbered 9, after V lost 3 bases and J lost 7 bases. CDR3 length equals 15 residues. Worth noting for this clone: What it binds is unknown.

Study conclusions and caveats: Clonotypes which were not shared had lower generation probabilities than clonotypes that all four donors shared.

Each subset's genomic DNA was split evenly across several immunoSEQ plates. Replicate sorted-subset PCRs were loaded with around 0.2 ug DNA, tens of thousands of T cell genomes. Sequencing was performed with immunoSEQ multiplex PCR; in TCRdb, only in-frame clones are kept and a portion is missing. The data hold about 2.5 million clones, with under 95% observed a single time. This TCR derives from a man younger than 35 in good health. Some clones in this sample may be carry-over from other donors' samples. The chain combines TRBV9 with TRBJ2-1; 8 positions match TRBD2. Sequencing was done on a sample of naive CD4+ T cells from PBMCs. Stated subset: CD45RA+ positively selected. The CDR3 DNA follows: TGTGCCAGCAGCGGTTCGGGACTAGTAAGGAATGAGCAGTTCTTC. Amino acids: CASSGSGLVRNEQFF.